This T cell receptor beta chain emerged from a study of Graves' ophthalmopathy and Graves' hyperthyroidism (dated by TCRdb to 2016 to 2019). In terms of the full investigation: A patient counted as having stable hyperthyroidism if there was no progression to ophthalmopathy within 18 months of follow-up. TCR beta repertoire signatures were used to distinguish Graves' ophthalmopathy from Graves' hyperthyroidism and to predict progression to ophthalmopathy. In total, 135 blood samples were TCR-sequenced: around 42 ophthalmopathy, around 75 hyperthyroidism and approximately 17 hyperthyroidism-to-ophthalmopathy patients. A discovery set of 100 or so patients (approximately 42 ophthalmopathy, 55 to 60 stable hyperthyroidism) was enrolled to explore V-J signatures distinguishing ophthalmopathy from hyperthyroidism. An independent validation cohort was composed of around 19 hyperthyroidism patients and around 15 patients who later progressed from hyperthyroidism to ophthalmopathy. In more than five hyperthyroidism patients, T-cell repertoires of thyroid tissue and blood were compared. Once sampling was done, hyperthyroidism patients were given methimazole at a starting dose of 30 mg daily, while ophthalmopathy patients were given high-dose intravenous methylprednisolone. General study outcomes and caveats: In validation, the model predicted ophthalmopathy progression with about 70% sensitivity and about 77% specificity; about a dozen predicted patients were CT-confirmed with GO in a median of approximately six months. Most expanded thyroid clonotypes with frequency above 0.001 were also detected in blood, suggesting blood repertoires may reflect the thyroid immune response. Ophthalmopathy was separated from stable hyperthyroidism by the 13-signature model with more than 85% sensitivity and around 81% specificity in cross-validation and with 80%/75% in the test set. Sample size was not statistically predetermined, and group allocation was not concealed from the investigators.

Hyperthyroidism patients were newly diagnosed, with disease duration under 2 months, and aged 18 to 65 years. Patients were excluded if they had other autoimmune diseases, uncontrolled infections, pregnancy or lactation. Clinical symptoms, serum thyroxine, TRAb, thyroid ultrasound and orbital computed tomography were used for diagnosis. Total RNA was extracted with Trizol reagent and quality-checked on an Agilent 2100 Bioanalyzer. TCR beta CDR3 regions were amplified from RNA transcripts for repertoire sequencing. The first round was an RT-PCR using HTBI primers with the Qiagen OneStep RT-PCR kit, and this first round was followed by a second-round multiplex PCR, then size selection and purification. Libraries were sequenced on an Illumina HiSeq2000 using paired-end 100 bp reads. The study's own analysis went as follows. SOAPnuke was used to process the reads, removing any read that contained adapters or uncalled bases, had a mean Phred below 15, or lacked an exact match to the constant primer or identifier. COPE v1.2.5 was used to merge high-quality paired reads. Unique nucleotide sequences were defined as clonotypes and aligned to IMGT TRB V, D and J references using MiTCR v1.1. Only V-J combinations with frequency above 0.0001 were analysed, covering 99% to 99.2% of repertoires. For each V-J combination, a TCR clonal expansion and chaos score was defined as F50 clonal expansion divided by the chaos observed in the TCRdist matrix. Welch's t-statistics and random forest were used to narrow the features down to over ten V-J combinations, which were then fed into a naive Bayes classifier. The similarity between thyroid and blood repertoires was quantified using the Morisita-Horn index. TCRdb reanalyzed the raw reads on its own, using fastp at Q25 for trimming and MiXCR for clone calling, and kept in-frame beta chains. Identical CDR3 protein sequences are pooled into one entry, listed with their most common genes and DNA. For this entry, the V and J calls and clone size follow TCRdb and not the study's own pipeline. The sample table contains around 1,000,000 distinct CDR3 sequences; only one count was recorded for roughly two fifths of them. 11% of the sample goes to the ten largest clones.

The CDR3 goes from the cysteine to the phenylalanine over 14 residues. Only CDR3 DNA remains: 42 bases, in frame from the first base. V gives up 0 bases and J gives up 6 bases, and the segment between their germline ends measures 12 bases. The germline V gene supplies CDR1 LGHNA and CDR2 YSLEER. This clonotype has only a few counts. Its antigen remains undetermined. Base qualities are missing; no much larger clone stands one base away. The source material was peripheral blood or thyroid tissue (not recorded which). The sequence joins TRBV4-3 to TRBJ2-7; the D segment cannot be called with confidence. The source of this sequence is an adult man with Graves' hyperthyroidism. The CDR3 protein: CASSQDLEISEQYF. The bases are TGCGCCAGCAGCCAAGATTTAGAGATTTCCGAGCAGTACTTC.